The 32 T cell receptor beta chains below were found in one sample sequenced in a study of cytomegalovirus exposure and HLA in healthy donors. PCR primers comprised 60 Vbeta and 13 Jbeta primers. Libraries were prepared by immunoSEQ multiplex PCR; TCRdb keeps only in-frame clonotypes and omits some of them. Of around 150,000 clones in the sample, roughly 80% were seen once. Sequencing input: PBMCs. Receptors originate from a girl aged 2-10 years in good health and CMV-seropositive.

This clone was seen a single time. V and J are TRBV6-1 and TRBJ2-5, with 7 bases fitting TRBD2. The CDR3 totals 13 residues. V lost 8 bases to trimming and J lost 0 bases; unmatched junction nucleotides: 3. Germline CDR1 and CDR2: MNHNS and SASEGT. CDR3 protein: CASLGGYQETQYF. CDR3 nucleotide sequence: TGTGCCAGCCTGGGAGGGTACCAAGAGACCCAGTACTTC.

V and J are TRBV6-5 and TRBJ2-1; D is possibly TRBD1 (5 bases). There are 12 residues in the CDR3. The V gene's germline CDR1 is MNHEY and CDR2 SVGAGI. V gave up 4 bases and J gave up 7 bases, with 8 bases separating them. The CDR3 spells CASSSRGNEQFF. The CDR3 bases are TGTGCCAGCAGTTCAAGGGGAAATGAGCAGTTCTTC.

V usage is TRBV30 and J usage is TRBJ2-5, with 8 bases that match TRBD2. J was trimmed by 5 bases and V by 2 bases; bases with no gene match: 7. Germline V gives CDR1 GTSNPN, CDR2 SVGIG (reference sequence). This CDR3 has 14 amino acids. DNA of the CDR3: TGTGCCTGGAGTTCGGGAGGGGGAGGGGAGACCCAGTACTTC. Its protein product is CAWSSGGGGETQYF.

The rearrangement uses TRBV2 and TRBJ2-1, with TRBD2 matching over 10 bases. V shed 11 bases and J 6 bases; nucleotides not matched to a gene: 10. This CDR3 has 14 amino acids. Germline assignment: CDR1 SNHLY and CDR2 FYNNEI. CDR3 loop: CAVTLAGAPNEQFF. CDR3 nucleotides: TGTGCCGTAACGCTAGCGGGAGCTCCCAATGAGCAGTTCTTC.

In its sample, this clone was seen a few times. The V and J genes are TRBV6-1 and TRBJ2-2, with 8 bases matching TRBD2. The CDR3 is made up of 18 amino acids. Germline V gene sequence: CDR1 MNHNS, CDR2 SASEGT. With 2 bases clipped from V and 5 bases from J, the junction kept 13 bases outside the gene matches. CDR3 DNA: TGTGCCAGCAGTGAACCTCTCCCGGGGGGGGTCGATACCGGGGAGCTGTTTTTT. Translating it yields CASSEPLPGGVDTGELFF.

The genes are TRBV10-3 and TRBJ2-7, with D perhaps TRBD2 (6 bases). The V and J ends lost 8 bases and 6 bases respectively, with 17 bases between them. There are 13 residues in the CDR3. Germline values: CDR1 ENHRY, CDR2 SYGVKD. CDR3 region: CAIRGADPGEQYF. The CDR3 nucleotides read TGTGCCATCCGCGGGGCGGACCCTGGCGAGCAGTACTTC.

This chain uses TRBV4-1 with TRBJ2-1; 13 nucleotides line up with TRBD2. Germline CDR1 reads MGHRA; CDR2 reads YSYEKL. The length of the CDR3 is 15 residues. With V trimmed by 8 bases and J by 9 bases, 10 bases remained unmatched. The CDR3 loop reads CASAGLAGPIGEQFF. CDR3 DNA sequence: TGCGCCAGCGCGGGACTAGCGGGACCCATCGGTGAGCAGTTCTTC.

This chain joins TRBV6-6 and TRBJ2-4, with 7 positions matching TRBD2. The trim removed 2 bases at V and 5 bases at J, leaving 6 bases unmatched. From germline, CDR1 is MNHNY and CDR2 SVGAGI (reference sequence). The CDR3 is 15 amino acids. CDR3 amino acids: CASSYPPGGENIQYF. DNA of the CDR3: TGTGCCAGCAGTTACCCCCCGGGGGGTGAAAACATTCAGTACTTC.

J is TRBJ1-2 and V is TRBV5-1; D may be TRBD1 (6 bases). The germline CDR1 and CDR2 sequences are SGHRS and YFSETQ. This CDR3 is built from 14 residues. Trimming shortened V by 3 bases and J by 2 bases, and 11 bases separated the two germline ends. This chain's CDR3 is CASSSGGANYGYTF. The CDR3 coding sequence is TGCGCCAGCAGCTCGGGGGGGGCAAACTATGGCTACACCTTC.

The chain carries TRBV6-1 and TRBJ1-1; perhaps TRBD1 as D (6 bases). CDR3 length: 15 amino acids. CDR1 is MNHNS and CDR2 is SASEGT in the germline V gene. V lost 6 bases and J lost 2, with 16 bases in between. This chain's CDR3 is CASSHRVAGNTEAFF. CDR3 bases: TGTGCCAGCAGCCACAGGGTAGCGGGAAACACTGAAGCTTTCTTT.

The chain has TRBV5-6 and TRBJ2-4; perhaps TRBD1 as D (7 bases). V lost 2 bases, J lost 10 bases, and 22 bases lay in between. The length of the CDR3 is 16 residues. Germline CDR1 SGHDT, CDR2 YYEEEE. CDR3 sequence (DNA): TGTGCCAGCAGCTTTTTCTCAACGACAGGGACTTGGATTCAGTACTTC. The encoded protein is CASSFFSTTGTWIQYF.

This rearrangement joins TRBV6-1 to TRBJ2-1, with D perhaps matching TRBD2 (7 bases). Deletions cut 2 bases from V and 7 bases from J, with 12 bases between. This CDR3 is built from 14 residues. Germline V lookup: CDR1 MNHNS, CDR2 SASEGT. The CDR3 region has the DNA TGTGCCAGCAGTGAATTGGGGGGGCGGAATGAGCAGTTCTTC. Translation: CASSELGGRNEQFF.

The chain links TRBV7-9 to TRBJ2-7; perhaps TRBD2 as D (6 bases). The CDR3 runs to 16 residues. Germline values: CDR1 SEHNR, CDR2 FQNEAQ (reference sequence). V was trimmed by 3 bases and J by 5 bases, leaving 20 bases between them. CDR3 sequence (DNA): TGTGCCAGCAGCTTCGCTTCGGGAGCGAACCACGACGAGCAGTACTTC. Residues: CASSFASGANHDEQYF.

The rearrangement joins TRBV11-3 to TRBJ2-5; 7 positions match TRBD1. V trimming: 5 bases; J trimming: 1 base; junction bases outside the gene matches: 4. CDR1 and CDR2 (germline): SGHNT, YENEEA. The CDR3 is made up of 14 amino acids. The CDR3 nucleotides read TGTGCCAGCAGCCAGGGACAGAGCCAAGAGACCCAGTACTTC. As protein: CASSQGQSQETQYF.

The V gene is TRBV5-1, the J gene TRBJ2-7, with 8 positions matching TRBD1. V lost 5 bases and J lost 4; bases outside the gene matches: 2. The length of the CDR3 is 12 residues. Per the germline V gene, CDR1 is SGHRS and CDR2 is YFSETQ. CDR3 sequence: CASRDREYEQYF. CDR3 in DNA: TGCGCCAGCAGGGACAGGGAGTACGAGCAGTACTTC.

This chain connects TRBV18 to TRBJ1-1, with D perhaps matching TRBD1 (5 bases). CDR3 length: 15 residues. Deletions cut 2 bases from V and 4 bases from J, with 14 bases between. Germline V gene sequence: CDR1 KGHSH, CDR2 LQKENI. The chain's CDR3 is CASSPSVRVGTEAFF. For the CDR3, the DNA is TGTGCCAGCTCACCAAGTGTCAGGGTAGGCACTGAAGCTTTCTTT.

The rearrangement uses TRBV28 and TRBJ2-7, with TRBD1 matching 8 bases. The CDR3 runs to 14 residues. Losses at the gene ends were 6 bases for V and 0 bases for J; bases not matched to a gene: 4. Germline loops: CDR1 MDHEN, CDR2 SYDVKM. CDR3: CASRNRGASYEQYF. The CDR3 DNA is TGTGCCAGCAGAAACAGGGGGGCCTCCTACGAGCAGTACTTC. The complete variable domain, with remaining parts taken from reference TRBV28 and TRBJ2-7, reads DVKVTQSSRYLVKRTGEKVFLECVQDMDHENMFWYRQDPGLGLRLIYFSYDVKMKEKGDIPEGYSVSREKKERFSLILESASTNQTSMYLCASRNRGASYEQYFGPGTRLTVT.

The rearrangement links TRBV11-2 to TRBJ2-7; 10 nucleotides line up with TRBD2. Trimming removed 2 bases from V and 5 bases from J; junction bases left unmatched: 3. Germline CDR1 and CDR2: SGHAT and FQNNGV. The CDR3 is 14 residues long. The CDR3 reads CASSLTSGNNEQYF. The CDR3 nucleotides are TGTGCCAGCAGCTTAACTAGCGGGAACAACGAGCAGTACTTC.

The chain has TRBV5-4 and TRBJ2-2; D is undetermined. This CDR3 is 14 amino acids long. Germline V CDR1 and CDR2: SGHNT, YYREEE (reference sequence). Trimming took off 3 bases at V and 2 bases at J, with 8 bases between the two ends. The CDR3 region is CASSSTVNTGELFF. The CDR3 DNA is TGTGCCAGCAGCTCCACAGTCAACACCGGGGAGCTGTTTTTT.

The chain is built from TRBV4-1 and TRBJ2-4; TRBD2 agrees at 7 bases. Per the germline V gene, CDR1 is MGHRA and CDR2 is YSYEKL. The ends lost 4 bases at V and 2 bases at J; junction bases unmatched: 11. The CDR3 loop spans 17 amino acids. The CDR3 here is CASSLGSGAGSKNIQYF. The CDR3 DNA sequence: TGCGCCAGCAGCCTGGGAAGCGGGGCTGGATCCAAAAACATTCAGTACTTC.

The chain has TRBV6-1 and TRBJ1-6; D is undetermined. V shed 4 bases and J shed 5 bases, with 9 bases lying between them. CDR3 length: 14 residues. Germline V gene lookup returns CDR1 MNHNS and CDR2 SASEGT. The CDR3 DNA follows: TGTGCCAGCAGTGTAATAGAAGATAATTCACCCCTCCACTTT. Its translation: CASSVIEDNSPLHF.

The chain couples TRBV19 to TRBJ1-2; 7 bases are shared with TRBD1. CDR3 length: 15 residues. CDR1 and CDR2 (germline): LNHDA, SQIVND (reference sequence). V shed 11 bases, J shed 1 base, and the junction held 13 bases outside the gene matches. CDR3: CASLLPGQSNYGYTF. CDR3 sequence (DNA): TGTGCCTCCCTTCTACCGGGACAGAGTAACTATGGCTACACCTTC. Based on the CDR3 plus reference TRBV19 and TRBJ1-2, the full variable domain is DGGITQSPKYLFRKEGQNVTLSCEQNLNHDAMYWYRQDPGQGLRLIYYSQIVNDFQKGDIAEGYSVSREKKESFPLTVTSAQKNPTAFYLCASLLPGQSNYGYTFGSGTRLTVV.

This clone was detected a few times. The chain recombines TRBV30 with TRBJ1-2; 9 positions agree with TRBD1. The CDR3 length is 13 residues. After removal of 3 bases from V and 8 bases from J, the junction contained 7 bases not matched to a gene. The germline gives CDR1 GTSNPN, CDR2 SVGIG (reference sequence). DNA of the CDR3: TGTGCCTGGAGGGGAGACAGGGGGAAAGGCTACACCTTC. Protein: CAWRGDRGKGYTF. The variable domain in full, with the rest retrieved from reference TRBV30 and TRBJ1-2, is SQTIHQWPATLVQPVGSPLSLECTVEGTSNPNLYWYRQAAGRGLQLLFYSVGIGQISSEVPQNLSASRPQDRQFILSSKKLLLSDSGFYLCAWRGDRGKGYTFGSGTRLTVV.

In regard to this clone: The same CDR3 is also encoded by other DNA sequences in this sample. The chain recombines TRBV5-1 with TRBJ2-5; 8 bases align to TRBD1. Trimming at V came to 0 bases and at J to 5 bases, leaving 3 bases not matched to a gene. The V gene's germline CDR1 is SGHRS and CDR2 YFSETQ. The CDR3 is 14 residues long. The CDR3 reads CASSLGTGRETQYF. CDR3 coding DNA: TGCGCCAGCAGCTTGGGGACAGGGAGGGAGACCCAGTACTTC.

V is TRBV5-1 and J is TRBJ1-1; no reliable D call. Trimming removed 0 bases at V and 10 bases at J, with 10 bases between. This CDR3 region has 12 residues. CDR1 and CDR2 (germline): SGHRS, YFSETQ. This CDR3 reads CASSLGQLGAFF. For the CDR3, the DNA is TGCGCCAGCAGCTTGGGGCAGCTAGGAGCTTTCTTT.

This clone was counted between two and nine times. The rearrangement joins TRBV5-4 to TRBJ2-3; a possible D gene is TRBD2 (5 bases). V was pared by 1 base and J by 0 bases, with 6 bases between. This CDR3 spans 14 amino acids. Germline V gene lookup returns CDR1 SGHNT and CDR2 YYREEE (reference sequence). The CDR3 spells CASSLRTSTDTQYF. The CDR3 region has the DNA TGTGCCAGCAGCTTGAGGACTAGCACAGATACGCAGTATTTT.

The V call is TRBV29-1, the J call TRBJ2-5, with a possible D match to TRBD1 (5 bases). CDR3 length equals 10 residues. V lost 4 bases to trimming and J lost 9 bases, with 9 bases between them. CDR1 and CDR2 (germline): SQVTM, ANQGSEA. The CDR3, as DNA: TGCAGCGTTGCCCTCAGGGCCCAGTACTTC. Encoded protein: CSVALRAQYF.

Notes on this clone: Other DNA variants within this sample encode the same CDR3. The chain is built from TRBV11-2 and TRBJ1-1; maybe TRBD1 (5 bases). This CDR3 has 14 residues. The V end was cut by 1 base, the J end by 0 bases, with 6 bases between. Germline V gives CDR1 SGHAT, CDR2 FQNNGV. The CDR3 coding sequence is TGTGCCAGCAGCTTAGCAGGGTTGAACACTGAAGCTTTCTTT. Translating gives CASSLAGLNTEAFF.

This chain connects TRBV5-6 to TRBJ2-5, with D maybe TRBD2 (5 bases). Germline CDR1 and CDR2: SGHDT and YYEEEE. The CDR3 is 15 residues long. V lost 7 bases to trimming and J lost 5 bases, with 21 bases between them. The CDR3 loop is CASSLLWRWSETQYF. In DNA, the CDR3 is TGTGCCAGCTCTCTCCTGTGGAGGTGGTCGGAGACCCAGTACTTC.

The rearrangement joins TRBV7-8 to TRBJ2-7, with D possibly TRBD1 on 6 matching bases. The CDR3 spans 16 residues. The ends were cut back, 5 bases at V and 1 base at J, with 18 bases in the middle. The germline V gene has CDR1 SGHVS and CDR2 FQNEAQ. CDR3 bases: TGTGCCAGCAGCGAGTACCAGGGGCTGGGGTCCTACGAGCAGTACTTC. This encodes CASSEYQGLGSYEQYF.

V and J are TRBV25-1 and TRBJ1-2; TRBD1 might be the D (6 bases). The CDR3 covers 11 residues. Trimming took 10 bases from V and 7 from J, leaving 13 bases between them. Per the germline V gene, CDR1 is MGHDK and CDR2 is SYGVNS. This CDR3 is CATQGRGGYTF. Here the CDR3 DNA reads TGTGCCACCCAGGGCAGGGGTGGCTACACCTTC.

The rearrangement links TRBV30 to TRBJ2-2, with 8 bases matching TRBD2. Trimming cost V 3 bases and J 6 bases; bases outside gene matches: 9. Germline CDR1 GTSNPN, CDR2 SVGIG (reference sequence). This CDR3 is built from 15 residues. This CDR3 reads CAWRKSGSRAGELFF. The CDR3 region has the DNA TGTGCCTGGAGGAAGAGCGGGAGTAGGGCCGGGGAGCTGTTTTTT.